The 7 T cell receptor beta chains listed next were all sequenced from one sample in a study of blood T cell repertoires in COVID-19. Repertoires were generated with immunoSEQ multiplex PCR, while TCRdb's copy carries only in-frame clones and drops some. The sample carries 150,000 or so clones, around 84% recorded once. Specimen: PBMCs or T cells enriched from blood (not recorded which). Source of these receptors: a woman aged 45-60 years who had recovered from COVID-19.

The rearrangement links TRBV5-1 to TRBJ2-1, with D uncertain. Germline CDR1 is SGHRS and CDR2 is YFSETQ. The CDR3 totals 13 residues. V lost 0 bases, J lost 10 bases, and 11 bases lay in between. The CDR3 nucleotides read TGCGCCAGCAGCTTGGAGTCTGGCCGAGAGCAGTTCTTC. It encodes CASSLESGREQFF.

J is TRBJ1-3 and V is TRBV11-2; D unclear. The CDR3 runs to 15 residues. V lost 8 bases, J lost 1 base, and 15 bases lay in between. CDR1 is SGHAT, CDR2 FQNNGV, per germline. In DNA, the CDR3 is TGTGCCAGCCGACTAGCTACAGTATCTGGAAACACCATATATTTT. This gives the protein CASRLATVSGNTIYF.

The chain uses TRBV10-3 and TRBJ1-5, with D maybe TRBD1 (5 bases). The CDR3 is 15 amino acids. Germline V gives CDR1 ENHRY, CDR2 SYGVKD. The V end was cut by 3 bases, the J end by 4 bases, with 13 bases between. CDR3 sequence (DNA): TGTGCCATCAGTGAAGTTGGCAGGGCAAATCAGCCCCAGCATTTT. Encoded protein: CAISEVGRANQPQHF.

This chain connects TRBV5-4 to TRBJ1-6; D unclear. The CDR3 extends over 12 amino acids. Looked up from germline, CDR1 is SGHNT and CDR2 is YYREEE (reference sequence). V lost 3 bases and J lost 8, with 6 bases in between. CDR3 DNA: TGTGCCAGCAGCTCGGTGGATTCACCCCTCCACTTT. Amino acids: CASSSVDSPLHF.

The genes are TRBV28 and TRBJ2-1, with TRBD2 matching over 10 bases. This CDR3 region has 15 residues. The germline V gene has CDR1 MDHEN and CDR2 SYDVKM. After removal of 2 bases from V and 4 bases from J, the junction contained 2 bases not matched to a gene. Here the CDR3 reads CASSLRTSGYNEQFF. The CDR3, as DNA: TGTGCCAGCAGTTTAAGGACTAGCGGTTACAATGAGCAGTTCTTC.

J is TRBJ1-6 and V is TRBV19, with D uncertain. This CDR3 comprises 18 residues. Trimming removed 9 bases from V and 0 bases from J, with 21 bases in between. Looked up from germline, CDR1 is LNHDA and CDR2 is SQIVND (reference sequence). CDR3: CASRWSDFLSSYNSPLHF. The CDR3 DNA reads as TGTGCCAGCCGGTGGAGTGACTTTCTGAGCTCCTATAATTCACCCCTCCACTTT.

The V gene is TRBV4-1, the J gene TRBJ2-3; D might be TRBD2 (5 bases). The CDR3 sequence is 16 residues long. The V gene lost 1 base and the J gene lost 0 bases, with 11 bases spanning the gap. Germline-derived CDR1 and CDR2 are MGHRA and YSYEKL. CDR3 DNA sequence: TGCGCCAGCAGCCAAGCGCGGGCGTCTAGCACAGATACGCAGTATTTT. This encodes CASSQARASSTDTQYF.